What follows are 14 T cell receptor beta chains derived from one specimen sequenced in a study of monozygotic twins with inflammatory bowel disease. TCRdb reprocessed the 5' RACE reads and keeps a single row for each CDR3 protein, giving no DNA. Reported are about 160,000 distinct CDR3 sequences; the ten largest clones contain 2% to 2.5%. The source material was blood. The receptors were sampled from a human donor with ulcerative colitis or Crohn's disease, or a healthy co-twin of an affected twin (not recorded which).

The chain combines TRBV11-3 with TRBJ2-1; with no DNA, the TCRdb D assignment of TRBD2 cannot be verified. Germline V CDR1 and CDR2: SGHNT, YENEEA. The CDR3 runs 14 residues. The CDR3: CASSTRDYSNEQFF.

V and J are TRBV11-2 and TRBJ1-1; absent DNA, TCRdb's TRBD1 call cannot be checked. CDR3 length equals 15 residues. CDR1 and CDR2 from the germline V gene are SGHAT and FQNNGV. CDR3: CASSSTQGVGTEAFF.

V is TRBV28 and J is TRBJ1-1. CDR1 MDHEN and CDR2 SYDVKM come from the germline V gene. The CDR3 has 12 residues. This CDR3 reads CASSPLEGGAFF.

The V gene is TRBV20-1, the J gene TRBJ2-3; TCRdb names TRBD2, which stays unverified in the absence of DNA. The CDR3 has 15 residues. Looked up from germline, CDR1 is DFQATT and CDR2 is SNEGSKA (reference sequence). The CDR3: CSAYGVPPAADTQYF.

This rearrangement joins TRBV29-1 to TRBJ1-2. Germline V CDR1 and CDR2: SQVTM, ANQGSEA. The CDR3 contains 12 residues. CDR3: CSAKDPNYGYTF. The variable domain in full, completed from reference TRBV29-1 and TRBJ1-2, reads SAVISQKPSRDICQRGTSLTIQCQVDSQVTMMFWYRQQPGQSLTLIATANQGSEATYESGFVIDKFPISRPNLTFSTLTVSNMSPEDSSIYLCSAKDPNYGYTFGSGTRLTVV.

The chain couples TRBV20-1 to TRBJ2-2; TCRdb lists TRBD1, though no DNA is available to test this call. The CDR3 has 15 residues. The germline CDR1 and CDR2 sequences are DFQATT and SNEGSKA (reference sequence). CDR3: CSPTPSLANTGELFF.

The gene calls are TRBV12-3 or TRBV12-4 and TRBJ2-1; checking the TCRdb D call of TRBD1 is not possible without DNA. The CDR3 loop spans 16 amino acids. CDR3 loop: CASSSGDSSEYNEQFF.

The chain is built from TRBV20-1 and TRBJ2-4; TCRdb proposes TRBD1, but this gene call is untestable without DNA. CDR3 length equals 13 residues. Germline V gene sequence: CDR1 DFQATT, CDR2 SNEGSKA (reference sequence). CDR3 sequence reads: CSAGGEESGIQYF.

The V and J genes are TRBV3-1 and TRBJ1-2; TCRdb names TRBD1, which stays unverified in the absence of DNA. The germline V gene encodes CDR1 LGHDT and CDR2 YNNKEL (reference sequence). The CDR3 totals 16 residues. CDR3 amino acids: CASSQETGVPNFGYTF.

This sequence joins TRBV13 and TRBJ2-2; with no DNA, the TCRdb D assignment of TRBD1 cannot be verified. The V gene's germline CDR1 is PRHDT and CDR2 FYEKMQ (reference sequence). The CDR3 contains 15 residues. The CDR3 loop is CASSLGTGRTGELFF.

This rearrangement joins TRBV7-9 to TRBJ2-1. This CDR3 has 12 amino acids. From germline, CDR1 is SEHNR and CDR2 FQNEAQ (reference sequence). CDR3 region: CASSLRANEQFF.

This chain connects TRBV6-1 to TRBJ1-2; TCRdb outputs TRBD1, but without DNA this stays unchecked. Germline-derived CDR1 and CDR2 are MNHNS and SASEGT. The CDR3 is made up of 15 amino acids. The CDR3 spells CASTRTGQQNYGYTF.

This chain uses TRBV14 with TRBJ1-1; there is no DNA to check the TCRdb D call of TRBD1. The CDR3 has 14 amino acids. Germline V gives CDR1 SGHDN, CDR2 FVKESK. CDR3 in amino acids: CASSRVPGDTEAFF.

The chain is built from TRBV7-2 and TRBJ2-7; TCRdb reports TRBD1, a call that lacks DNA to check it against. The CDR3 is 14 residues long. Germline V gene lookup returns CDR1 SGHTA and CDR2 FQGNSA. The CDR3 spells CASSLPRGQTQQYF.